Detailed here is one T cell receptor beta chain. The antigen is undetermined. The CDR3 length is 14 residues. The V end was cut by 3 bases, the J end by 0 bases, with 9 bases between. Germline V gives CDR1 MDHEN, CDR2 SYDVKM. This entry comes from a study of human thymus T cells. Study conclusions and caveats: Usage of V and J genes appeared biased in thymic and blood repertoires.

This table comes from immunoSEQ multiplex PCR, and its TCRdb copy is limited to in-frame clones, with some not included. The sample yields about 43,000 clones, roughly 94% seen once. The rearrangement links TRBV28 to TRBJ2-7, with D hard to call. This receptor was identified in a girl under two years old with a congenital heart defect but otherwise immunologically healthy. Sequences were obtained from blood. As DNA, the CDR3 is TGTGCCAGCAGTTTTAGGCAGCTCTCCTACGAGCAGTACTTC. Protein: CASSFRQLSYEQYF.